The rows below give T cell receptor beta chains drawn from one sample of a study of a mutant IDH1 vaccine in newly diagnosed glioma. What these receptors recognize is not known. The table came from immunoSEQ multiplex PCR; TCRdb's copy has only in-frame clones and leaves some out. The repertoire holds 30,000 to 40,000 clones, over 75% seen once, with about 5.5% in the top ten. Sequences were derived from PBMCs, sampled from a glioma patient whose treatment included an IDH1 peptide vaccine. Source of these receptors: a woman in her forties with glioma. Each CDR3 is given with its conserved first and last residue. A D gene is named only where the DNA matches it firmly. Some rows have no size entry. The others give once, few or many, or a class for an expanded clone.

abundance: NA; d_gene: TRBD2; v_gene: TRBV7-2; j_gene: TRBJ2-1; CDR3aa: CASSYWGTSGSNEQFF; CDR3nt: TGTGCCAGCAGCTATTGGGGGACTAGCGGGTCAAATGAGCAGTTCTTC
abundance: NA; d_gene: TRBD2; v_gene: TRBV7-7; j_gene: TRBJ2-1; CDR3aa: CASSFSLAGSDEQFF; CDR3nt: TGTGCTAGCAGCTTCTCTCTAGCGGGGAGTGATGAGCAGTTCTTC
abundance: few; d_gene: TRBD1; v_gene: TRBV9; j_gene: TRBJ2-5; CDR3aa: CASSVGSAGTGQETQYF; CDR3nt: TGTGCCAGCAGCGTAGGTTCGGCTGGGACAGGGCAAGAGACCCAGTACTTC
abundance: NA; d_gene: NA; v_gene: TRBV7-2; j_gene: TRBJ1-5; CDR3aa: CASSLEGGNQPQHF; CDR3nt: TGTGCCAGCAGCTTAGAGGGAGGCAATCAGCCCCAGCATTTT
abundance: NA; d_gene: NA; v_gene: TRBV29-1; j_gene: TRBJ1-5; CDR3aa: CSVGRTLTGPQHF; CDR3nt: TGCAGCGTAGGACGGACACTAACGGGGCCCCAGCATTTT
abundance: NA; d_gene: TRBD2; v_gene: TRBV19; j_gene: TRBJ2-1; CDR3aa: CASTSSASGSYNEQFF; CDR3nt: TGTGCCAGTACCTCATCGGCTAGCGGCTCCTACAATGAGCAGTTCTTC
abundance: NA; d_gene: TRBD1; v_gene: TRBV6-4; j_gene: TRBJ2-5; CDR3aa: CASSRDSQETQYF; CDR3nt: TGTGCCAGCAGTCGGGACAGTCAAGAGACCCAGTACTTC
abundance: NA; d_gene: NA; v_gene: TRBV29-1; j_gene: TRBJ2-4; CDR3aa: CSVEAPRTHLAKNIQYF; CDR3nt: TGCAGCGTTGAAGCCCCTAGGACCCATTTAGCCAAAAACATTCAGTACTTC
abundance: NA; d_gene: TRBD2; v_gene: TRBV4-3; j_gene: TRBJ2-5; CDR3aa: CASSQVGGNRGETQYF; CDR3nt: TGCGCCAGCAGCCAAGTGGGGGGGAACCGAGGGGAGACCCAGTACTTC
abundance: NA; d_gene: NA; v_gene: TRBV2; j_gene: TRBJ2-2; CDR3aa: CASTPRSDYTGELFF; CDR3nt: TGTGCCAGCACCCCGCGGAGCGACTACACCGGGGAGCTGTTTTTT
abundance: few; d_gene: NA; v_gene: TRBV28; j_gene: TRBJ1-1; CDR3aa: CASSLRRTVNTEAFF; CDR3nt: TGTGCCAGCAGTTTACGTAGGACAGTGAACACTGAAGCTTTCTTT
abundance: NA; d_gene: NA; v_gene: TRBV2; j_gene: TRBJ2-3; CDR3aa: CASSEQGTQYF; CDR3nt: TGTGCCAGCAGTGAACAGGGGACGCAGTATTTT
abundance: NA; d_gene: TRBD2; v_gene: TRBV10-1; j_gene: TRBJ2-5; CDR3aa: CASSESATSGGETQYF; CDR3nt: TGCGCCAGCAGTGAGTCAGCGACTAGCGGGGGGGAGACCCAGTACTTC
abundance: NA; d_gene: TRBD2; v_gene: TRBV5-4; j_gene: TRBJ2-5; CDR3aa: CASSGGLAVTQYF; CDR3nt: TGTGCCAGCAGCGGGGGACTAGCGGTGACCCAGTACTTC
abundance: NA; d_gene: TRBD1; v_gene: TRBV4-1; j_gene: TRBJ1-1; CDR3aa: CASSQVGGTEPEAFF; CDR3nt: TGCGCCAGCAGCCAAGTGGGGGGGACAGAACCTGAAGCTTTCTTT
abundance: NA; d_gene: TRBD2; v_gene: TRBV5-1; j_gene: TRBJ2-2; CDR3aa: CASRTGTRYTGELFF; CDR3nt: TGCGCCAGCAGAACCGGGACTAGATATACCGGGGAGCTGTTTTTT
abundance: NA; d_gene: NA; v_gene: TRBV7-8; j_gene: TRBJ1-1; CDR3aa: CASSLVGGNTEAFF; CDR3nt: TGTGCCAGCAGCTTAGTCGGGGGGAACACTGAAGCTTTCTTT
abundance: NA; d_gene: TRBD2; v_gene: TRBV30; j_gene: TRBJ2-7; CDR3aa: CAWSAGGAEQYF; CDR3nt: TGTGCCTGGAGTGCGGGAGGGGCCGAGCAGTACTTC
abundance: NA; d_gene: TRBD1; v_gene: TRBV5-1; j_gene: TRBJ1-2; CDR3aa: CASSLASTGSGYTF; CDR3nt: TGCGCCAGCAGCTTGGCCTCGACAGGGTCTGGCTACACCTTC
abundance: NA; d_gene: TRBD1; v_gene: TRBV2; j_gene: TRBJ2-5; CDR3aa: CASTLDRGGKETQYF; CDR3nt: TGTGCCAGCACCTTGGACAGGGGCGGGAAAGAGACCCAGTACTTC
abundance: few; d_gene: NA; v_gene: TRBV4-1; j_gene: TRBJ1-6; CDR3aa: CASSQEWRQSNSPLHF; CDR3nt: TGCGCCAGCAGCCAAGAATGGCGGCAGAGTAATTCACCCCTCCACTTT
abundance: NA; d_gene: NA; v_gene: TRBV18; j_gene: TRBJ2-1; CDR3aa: CASSDRRNNEQFF; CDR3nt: TGTGCCAGCTCCGACCGAAGGAACAATGAGCAGTTCTTC
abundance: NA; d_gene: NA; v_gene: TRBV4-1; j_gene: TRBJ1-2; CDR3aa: CASSHTKLRSRSGYTF; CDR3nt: TGCGCCAGCAGCCATACTAAACTCCGGTCCCGGTCTGGCTACACCTTC
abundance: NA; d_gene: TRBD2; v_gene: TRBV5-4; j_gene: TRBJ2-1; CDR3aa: CASSLGLAGTYNEQFF; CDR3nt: TGTGCCAGCAGCTTGGGGCTAGCGGGGACCTACAATGAGCAGTTCTTC
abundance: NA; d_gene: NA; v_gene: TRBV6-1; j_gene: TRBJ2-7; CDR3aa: CASSEGSFYEQYF; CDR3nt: TGTGCCAGCAGTGAAGGCAGTTTCTACGAGCAGTACTTC
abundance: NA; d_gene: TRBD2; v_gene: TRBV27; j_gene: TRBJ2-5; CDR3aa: CASRPSGLEGQETQYF; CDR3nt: TGTGCCAGCAGGCCATCGGGACTAGAGGGCCAAGAGACCCAGTACTTC
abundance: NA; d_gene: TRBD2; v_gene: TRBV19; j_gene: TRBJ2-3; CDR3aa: CASSIGVAGGADTQYF; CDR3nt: TGTGCCAGTAGTATTGGGGTAGCGGGGGGGGCAGATACGCAGTATTTT
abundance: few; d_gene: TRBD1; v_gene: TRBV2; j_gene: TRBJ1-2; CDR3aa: CASRTGGNYGYTF; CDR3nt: TGTGCCAGCAGGACAGGGGGTAACTATGGCTACACCTTC
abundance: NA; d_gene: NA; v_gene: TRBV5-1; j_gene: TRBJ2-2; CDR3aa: CASSFAQSDTGELFF; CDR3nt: TGCGCCAGCAGCTTCGCACAGTCGGACACCGGGGAGCTGTTTTTT
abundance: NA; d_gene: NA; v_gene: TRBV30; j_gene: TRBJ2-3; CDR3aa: CAWSVRPLRLHDTQYF; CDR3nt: TGTGCCTGGAGTGTACGCCCCCTACGACTACACGATACGCAGTATTTT
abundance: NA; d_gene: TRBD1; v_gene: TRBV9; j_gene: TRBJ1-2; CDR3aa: CASSRGQGERGYTF; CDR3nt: TGTGCCAGCAGCAGGGGACAGGGGGAGAGAGGCTACACCTTC
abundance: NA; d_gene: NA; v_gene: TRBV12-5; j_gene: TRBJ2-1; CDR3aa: CASGLITGSSYNEQFF; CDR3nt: TGTGCTAGTGGTTTGATAACAGGGAGCTCCTACAATGAGCAGTTCTTC
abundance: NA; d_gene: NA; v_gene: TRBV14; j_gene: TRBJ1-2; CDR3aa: CASSQDGNYGYTF; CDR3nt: TGTGCCAGCAGCCAAGACGGGAACTATGGCTACACCTTC